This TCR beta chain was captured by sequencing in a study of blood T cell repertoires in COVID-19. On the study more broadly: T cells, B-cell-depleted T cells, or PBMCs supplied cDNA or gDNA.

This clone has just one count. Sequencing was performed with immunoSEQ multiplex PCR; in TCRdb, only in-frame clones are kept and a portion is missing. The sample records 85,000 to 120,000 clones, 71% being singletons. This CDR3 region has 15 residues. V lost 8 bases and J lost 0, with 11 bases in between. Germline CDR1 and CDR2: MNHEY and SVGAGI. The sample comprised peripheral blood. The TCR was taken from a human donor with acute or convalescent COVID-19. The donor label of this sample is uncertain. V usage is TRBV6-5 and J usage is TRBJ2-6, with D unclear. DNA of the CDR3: TGTGCCAGCGTCTGGCGGAGCTCTGGGGCCAACGTCCTGACTTTC. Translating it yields CASVWRSSGANVLTF.